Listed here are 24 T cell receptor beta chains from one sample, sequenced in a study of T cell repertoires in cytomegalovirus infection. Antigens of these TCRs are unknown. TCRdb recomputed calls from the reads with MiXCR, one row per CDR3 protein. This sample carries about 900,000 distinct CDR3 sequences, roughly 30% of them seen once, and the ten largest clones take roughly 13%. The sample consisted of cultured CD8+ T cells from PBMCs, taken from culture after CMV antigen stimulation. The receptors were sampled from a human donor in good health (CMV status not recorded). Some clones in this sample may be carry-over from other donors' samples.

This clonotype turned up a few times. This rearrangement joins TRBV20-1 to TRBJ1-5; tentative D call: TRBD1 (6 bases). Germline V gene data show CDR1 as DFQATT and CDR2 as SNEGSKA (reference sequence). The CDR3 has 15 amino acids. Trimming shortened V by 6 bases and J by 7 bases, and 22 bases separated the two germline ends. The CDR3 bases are TGCAGTGCCCCTCTGCGGGGGGGCAGCGAACAGCCCCAGCATTTT. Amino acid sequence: CSAPLRGGSEQPQHF.

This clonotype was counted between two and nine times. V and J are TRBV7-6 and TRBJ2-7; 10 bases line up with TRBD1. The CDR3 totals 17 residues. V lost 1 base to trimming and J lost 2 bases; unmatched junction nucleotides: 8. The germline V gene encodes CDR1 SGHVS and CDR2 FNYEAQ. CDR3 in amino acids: CASSLGTPGQGAYEQYF. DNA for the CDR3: TGTGCCAGCAGCTTAGGGACCCCCGGACAGGGGGCCTACGAGCAGTACTTC.

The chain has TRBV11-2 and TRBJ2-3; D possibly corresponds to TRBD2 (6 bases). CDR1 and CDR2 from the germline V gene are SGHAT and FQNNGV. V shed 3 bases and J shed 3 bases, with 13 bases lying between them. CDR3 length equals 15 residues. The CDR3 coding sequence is TGTGCCAGCAGCTTGGGCCGGGCGGGGACAGATACGCAGTATTTT. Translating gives CASSLGRAGTDTQYF.

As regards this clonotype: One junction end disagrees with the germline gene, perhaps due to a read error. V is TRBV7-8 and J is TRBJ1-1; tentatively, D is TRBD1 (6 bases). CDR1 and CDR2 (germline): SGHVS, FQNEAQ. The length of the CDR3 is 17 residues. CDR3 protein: CASSLRGVSAMNTETFF. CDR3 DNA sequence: TGTGCCAGCAGCTTAAGGGGGGTCAGTGCAATGAACACTGAAACTTTCTTT.

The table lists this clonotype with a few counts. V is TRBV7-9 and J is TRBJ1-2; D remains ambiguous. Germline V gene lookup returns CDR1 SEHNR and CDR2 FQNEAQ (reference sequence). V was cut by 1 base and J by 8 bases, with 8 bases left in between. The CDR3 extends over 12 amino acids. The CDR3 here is CASSLEHAGYTF. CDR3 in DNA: TGTGCCAGCAGCTTAGAACACGCCGGCTACACCTTC.

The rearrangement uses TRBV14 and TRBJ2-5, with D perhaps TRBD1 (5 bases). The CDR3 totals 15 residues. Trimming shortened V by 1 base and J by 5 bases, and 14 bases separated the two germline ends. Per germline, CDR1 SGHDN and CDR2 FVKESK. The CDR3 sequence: CASSQGTLLAETQYF. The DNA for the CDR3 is TGTGCCAGCAGCCAAGGGACACTCTTGGCTGAGACCCAGTACTTC.

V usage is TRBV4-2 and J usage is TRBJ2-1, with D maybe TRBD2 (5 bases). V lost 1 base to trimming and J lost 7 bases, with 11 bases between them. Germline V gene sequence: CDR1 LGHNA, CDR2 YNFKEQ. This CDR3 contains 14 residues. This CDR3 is CASSQAGWENEQFF. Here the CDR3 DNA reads TGTGCCAGCAGCCAAGCGGGGTGGGAAAATGAGCAGTTCTTC.

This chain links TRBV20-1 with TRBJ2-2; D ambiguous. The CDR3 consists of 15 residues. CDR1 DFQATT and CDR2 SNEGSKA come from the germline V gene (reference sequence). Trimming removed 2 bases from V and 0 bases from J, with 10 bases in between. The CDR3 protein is CSARLREANTGELFF. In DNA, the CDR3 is TGCAGTGCTAGACTCCGTGAGGCGAACACCGGGGAGCTGTTTTTT.

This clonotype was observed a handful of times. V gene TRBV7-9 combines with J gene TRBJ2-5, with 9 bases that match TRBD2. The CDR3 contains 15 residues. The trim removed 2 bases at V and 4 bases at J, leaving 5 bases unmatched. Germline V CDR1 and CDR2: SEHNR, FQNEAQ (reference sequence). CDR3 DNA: TGTGCCAGCAGCTTACCGAGCGGGGGGATAGAGACCCAGTACTTC. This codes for CASSLPSGGIETQYF.

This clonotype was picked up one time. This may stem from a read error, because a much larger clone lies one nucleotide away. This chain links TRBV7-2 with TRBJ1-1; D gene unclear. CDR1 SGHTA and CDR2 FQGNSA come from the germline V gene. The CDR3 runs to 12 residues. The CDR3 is CAGSLGGVQAFF. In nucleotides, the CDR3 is TGTGCCGGCAGCTTAGGCGGGGTGCAAGCTTTCTTT.

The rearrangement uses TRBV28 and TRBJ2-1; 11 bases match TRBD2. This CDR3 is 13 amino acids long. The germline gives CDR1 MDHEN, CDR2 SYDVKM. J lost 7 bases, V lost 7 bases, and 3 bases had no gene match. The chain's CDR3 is CASKRLAGNEQFF. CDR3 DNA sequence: TGTGCCAGCAAGAGACTAGCGGGGAATGAGCAGTTCTTC.

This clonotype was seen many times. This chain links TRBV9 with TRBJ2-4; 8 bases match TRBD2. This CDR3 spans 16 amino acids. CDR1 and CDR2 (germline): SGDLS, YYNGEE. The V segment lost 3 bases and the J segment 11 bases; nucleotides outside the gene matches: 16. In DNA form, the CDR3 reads TGTGCCAGCAGCGCCGGGGGGGGCCCAATAGGAGTGTTTCAGTACTTC. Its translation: CASSAGGGPIGVFQYF.

CDR3 coding DNA: TGTGCCGTGACTAGCGGGGTTGCCGGGGAGCTGTTTTTT. It encodes CAVTSGVAGELFF. V gene TRBV19 combines with J gene TRBJ2-2; 11 positions match TRBD2. Losses at the gene ends were 11 bases for V and 6 bases for J; bases not matched to a gene: 5. CDR1 LNHDA and CDR2 SQIVND come from the germline V gene (reference sequence). The CDR3 has 13 residues.

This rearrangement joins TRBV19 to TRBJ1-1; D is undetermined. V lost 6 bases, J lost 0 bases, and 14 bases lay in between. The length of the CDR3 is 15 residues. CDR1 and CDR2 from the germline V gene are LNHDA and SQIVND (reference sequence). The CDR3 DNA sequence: TGTGCCAGTAGCGCAGACCCCTGGGTGAACACTGAAGCTTTCTTT. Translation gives CASSADPWVNTEAFF.

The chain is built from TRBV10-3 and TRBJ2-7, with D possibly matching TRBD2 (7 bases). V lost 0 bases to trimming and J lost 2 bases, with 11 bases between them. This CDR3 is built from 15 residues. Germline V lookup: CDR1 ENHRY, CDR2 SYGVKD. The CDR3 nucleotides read TGTGCCATCAGTGAGTCAGGGCGGGGGCCCTACGAGCAGTACGTC. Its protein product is CAISESGRGPYEQYV.

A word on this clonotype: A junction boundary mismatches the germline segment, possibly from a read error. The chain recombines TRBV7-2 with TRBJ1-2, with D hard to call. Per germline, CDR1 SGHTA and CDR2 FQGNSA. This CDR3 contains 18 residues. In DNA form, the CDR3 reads TGTGCCAGCAGATTAGACGGGTTAAGCCCTAGCCTCTTATATGGCTACACCTTC. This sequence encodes CASRLDGLSPSLLYGYTF. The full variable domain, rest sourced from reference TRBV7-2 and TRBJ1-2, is GAGVSQSPSNKVTEKGKDVELRCDPISGHTALYWYRQSLGQGLEFLIYFQGNSAPDKSGLPSDRFSAERTGGSVSTLTIQRTQQEDSAVYLCASRLDGLSPSLLYGYTFGSGTRLTVV.

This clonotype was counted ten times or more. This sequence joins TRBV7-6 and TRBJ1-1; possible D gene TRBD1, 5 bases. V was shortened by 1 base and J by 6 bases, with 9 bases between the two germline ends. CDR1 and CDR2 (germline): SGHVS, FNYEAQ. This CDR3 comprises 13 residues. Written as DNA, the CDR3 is TGTGCCAGCAGCTTAGTGGGGGACCCTGAAGCTTTCTTT. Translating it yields CASSLVGDPEAFF.

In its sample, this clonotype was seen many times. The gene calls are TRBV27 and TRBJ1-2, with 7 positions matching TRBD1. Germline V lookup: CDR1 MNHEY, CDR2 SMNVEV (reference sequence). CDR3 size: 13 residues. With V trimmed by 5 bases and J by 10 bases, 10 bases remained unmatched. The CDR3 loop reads CASSTPGQRDYTF. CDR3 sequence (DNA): TGTGCCAGCAGTACTCCGGGACAGAGGGACTACACCTTC.

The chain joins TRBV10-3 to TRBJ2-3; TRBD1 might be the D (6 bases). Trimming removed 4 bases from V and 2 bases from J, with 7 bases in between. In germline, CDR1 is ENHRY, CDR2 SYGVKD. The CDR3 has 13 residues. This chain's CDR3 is CAISGQDTDTQYF. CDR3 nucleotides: TGTGCCATCAGTGGACAGGACACAGATACGCAGTATTTT.

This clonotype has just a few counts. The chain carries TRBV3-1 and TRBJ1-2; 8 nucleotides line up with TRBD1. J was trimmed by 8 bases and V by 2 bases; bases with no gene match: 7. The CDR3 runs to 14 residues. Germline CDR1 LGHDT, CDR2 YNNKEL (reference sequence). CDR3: CASSQPDRGLGYTF. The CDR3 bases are TGTGCCAGCAGCCAACCTGACAGGGGCTTGGGCTACACCTTC.

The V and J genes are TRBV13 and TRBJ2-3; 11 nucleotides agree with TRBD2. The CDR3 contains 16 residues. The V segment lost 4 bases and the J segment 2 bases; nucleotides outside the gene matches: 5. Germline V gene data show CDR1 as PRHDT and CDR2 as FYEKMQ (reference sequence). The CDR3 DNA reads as TGTGCCAGCAGCTCGACTAGCGGGGCCTACACAGATACGCAGTATTTT. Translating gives CASSSTSGAYTDTQYF.

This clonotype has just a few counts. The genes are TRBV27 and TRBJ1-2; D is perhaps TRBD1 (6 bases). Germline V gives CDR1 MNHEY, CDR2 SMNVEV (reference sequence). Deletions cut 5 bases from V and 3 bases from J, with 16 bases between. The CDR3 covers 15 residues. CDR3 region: CASSADSELYYGYTF. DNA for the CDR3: TGTGCCAGCAGTGCGGACAGTGAGCTCTACTATGGCTACACCTTC.

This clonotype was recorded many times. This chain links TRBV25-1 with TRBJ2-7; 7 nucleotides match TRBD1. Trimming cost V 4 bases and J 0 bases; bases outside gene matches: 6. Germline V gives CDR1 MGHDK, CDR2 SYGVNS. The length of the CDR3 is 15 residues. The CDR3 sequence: CASSAHDRVSYEQYF. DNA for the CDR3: TGTGCCAGCAGTGCCCATGACAGGGTCTCCTACGAGCAGTACTTC.

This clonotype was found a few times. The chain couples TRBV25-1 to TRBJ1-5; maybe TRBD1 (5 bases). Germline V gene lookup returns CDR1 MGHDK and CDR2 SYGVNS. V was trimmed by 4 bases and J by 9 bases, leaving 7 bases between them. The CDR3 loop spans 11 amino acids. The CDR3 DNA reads TGTGCCAGCAGTGGGGGGGGGCCCCAGCATTTT. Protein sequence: CASSGGGPQHF.